These 29 T cell receptor beta chains share one sample of origin, sequenced in a study of blood T cell repertoires in COVID-19. Data came from immunoSEQ multiplex PCR; TCRdb stores just in-frame clones and leaves some out. The data show around 70,000 clones, with 80% to 90% seen just once and nearly 5% held by the top ten. Sequenced: peripheral blood. The source is a woman older than 75 with active or convalescent COVID-19.

The V call is TRBV6-6, the J call TRBJ1-1, with TRBD1 identical over 7 bases. CDR1 and CDR2 from the germline V gene are MNHNY and SVGAGI (reference sequence). Trimming cost V 6 bases and J 1 base; bases outside gene matches: 5. CDR3 length equals 14 residues. The CDR3 sequence: CASRWGTENTEAFF. CDR3 nucleotides: TGTGCCAGCAGATGGGGGACAGAGAACACTGAAGCTTTCTTT.

V usage is TRBV28 and J usage is TRBJ2-3, with 10 positions matching TRBD1. Per the germline V gene, CDR1 is MDHEN and CDR2 is SYDVKM. V dropped 6 bases and J dropped 1; count of bases not matched to a gene: 10. The CDR3 is 17 amino acids. CDR3: CASRGSAGTGGTDTQYF. DNA for the CDR3: TGTGCCAGCAGGGGGAGCGCCGGGACAGGGGGCACAGATACGCAGTATTTT.

In this sample, this clone turned up many times. The V and J genes are TRBV4-1 and TRBJ2-1, with TRBD2 matching over 12 bases. The ends lost 1 base at V and 7 bases at J; junction bases unmatched: 2. CDR1 is MGHRA and CDR2 is YSYEKL in the germline V gene. The length of the CDR3 is 15 residues. CDR3 residues: CASSQGLAGENEQFF. Here the CDR3 DNA reads TGCGCCAGCAGCCAAGGACTAGCGGGAGAGAATGAGCAGTTCTTC.

The chain joins TRBV5-5 to TRBJ2-3, with D maybe TRBD1 (7 bases). The V end lost 2 bases, the J end lost 2 bases, and 15 bases lay between the germline ends. The CDR3 is 16 residues long. Germline CDR1 SGHKS, CDR2 YYEKEE (reference sequence). CDR3 in DNA: TGTGCCAGCAGCTTAGGCGGGACAGCGCCCACAGATACGCAGTATTTT. It is translated as CASSLGGTAPTDTQYF.

The V call is TRBV6-2 or TRBV6-3, the J call TRBJ1-2, with 7 bases identical to TRBD1. J gave up 3 bases and V 4 bases, and 8 bases lay outside the gene matches. Germline CDR1 MNHEY, CDR2 SVGEGT. This CDR3 contains 15 residues. CDR3 in DNA: TGTGCCAGCAGTTCTAGGGCAGGGGGAGACTATGGCTACACCTTC. This codes for CASSSRAGGDYGYTF.

The V call is TRBV27, the J call TRBJ1-6, with D tentatively TRBD1 (5 bases). Trimming cost V 3 bases and J 9 bases, with 9 bases left between them. Germline loops: CDR1 MNHEY, CDR2 SMNVEV (reference sequence). The CDR3 covers 13 residues. As DNA, the CDR3 is TGTGCCAGCAGTTTCCTTAGGGGTTCACCCCTCCACTTT. This translates into CASSFLRGSPLHF.

The rearrangement uses TRBV5-4 and TRBJ2-5; 9 bases line up with TRBD1. Trimming removed 5 bases from V and 1 base from J; junction bases left unmatched: 6. Germline V gives CDR1 SGHNT, CDR2 YYREEE (reference sequence). This CDR3 spans 15 amino acids. CDR3 nucleotide sequence: TGTGCCAGCAGTTGGGACAGGGCGACCCAAGAGACCCAGTACTTC. Translation gives CASSWDRATQETQYF.

Here the CDR3 DNA reads TGTGCCAGCAGCCCCCCTGTGCGGGGGGTATATTGGACCCAGTACTTC. Translating gives CASSPPVRGVYWTQYF. The chain couples TRBV5-6 to TRBJ2-5, with 8 nucleotides matching TRBD2. The length of the CDR3 is 16 residues. With V trimmed by 4 bases and J by 7 bases, 15 bases remained unmatched. The V gene's germline CDR1 is SGHDT and CDR2 YYEEEE.

This chain links TRBV6-2 or TRBV6-3 with TRBJ1-1; 8 bases agree with TRBD1. There are 14 residues in the CDR3. The trim removed 4 bases at V and 4 bases at J, leaving 5 bases unmatched. CDR1 MNHEY and CDR2 SVGEGT come from the germline V gene. CDR3 DNA sequence: TGTGCCAGCAGTTTTGGACAGGGCGGCACTGAAGCTTTCTTT. This sequence encodes CASSFGQGGTEAFF.

The CDR3 DNA sequence: TGTGCCAGCAGTTACAGCGGGACTAGCGGGATGAATGAGCAGTTCTTC. It yields the protein CASSYSGTSGMNEQFF. The chain combines TRBV6-2 or TRBV6-3 with TRBJ2-1; 13 bases fit TRBD2. The germline CDR1 and CDR2 sequences are MNHEY and SVGEGT. Germline trimming cut 2 bases from V and 7 bases from J; bases unmatched to any gene: 5. The CDR3 is 16 residues long.

This chain connects TRBV6-1 to TRBJ1-1, with 7 bases lining up with TRBD1. V was pared by 1 base and J by 5 bases, with 4 bases of the junction left unmatched. The germline V gene encodes CDR1 MNHNS and CDR2 SASEGT. The CDR3 is made up of 14 amino acids. CDR3 sequence (DNA): TGTGCCAGCAGTGAAGACTACAGGGGTACTGAAGCTTTCTTT. As protein: CASSEDYRGTEAFF.

The CDR3 sequence: CASSTRRTGEYGYTF. CDR3 sequence (DNA): TGTGCCAGTAGTACCAGGAGGACAGGGGAGTATGGCTACACCTTC. The gene calls are TRBV19 and TRBJ1-2, with 9 positions matching TRBD1. Unmatched junction bases numbered 8, after V lost 4 bases and J lost 5 bases. Germline CDR1 LNHDA, CDR2 SQIVND (reference sequence). This CDR3 region has 15 residues.

This clone has only a few counts. The chain uses TRBV5-4 and TRBJ1-2, with 8 nucleotides matching TRBD1. Germline CDR1 SGHNT, CDR2 YYREEE (reference sequence). This CDR3 is 14 amino acids long. V lost 4 bases and J lost 3; bases outside the gene matches: 5. DNA for the CDR3: TGTGCCAGCAGCCGGACAGGGATTGACTATGGCTACACCTTC. Its translation: CASSRTGIDYGYTF.

The J gene is TRBJ1-1, the V gene TRBV7-2; a weak D match, TRBD1 (5 bases). Trimming took 2 bases from V and 4 from J, leaving 11 bases between them. The length of the CDR3 is 14 residues. Per germline, CDR1 SGHTA and CDR2 FQGNSA. CDR3 protein: CASSLPGGATEAFF. In DNA, the CDR3 is TGTGCCAGCAGCTTACCCGGGGGAGCCACTGAAGCTTTCTTT. Looking up the rest from reference TRBV7-2 and TRBJ1-1 gives the full variable domain: GAGVSQSPSNKVTEKGKDVELRCDPISGHTALYWYRQSLGQGLEFLIYFQGNSAPDKSGLPSDRFSAERTGGSVSTLTIQRTQQEDSAVYLCASSLPGGATEAFFGQGTRLTVV.

The V gene is TRBV6-2 or TRBV6-3, the J gene TRBJ2-7; TRBD1 matches at 7 bases. The CDR3 totals 15 residues. V shed 0 bases and J 2 bases; nucleotides not matched to a gene: 4. Germline CDR1 MNHEY, CDR2 SVGEGT. CDR3 in DNA: TGTGCCAGCAGTTACTCGGGACAGACCGCCTACGAGCAGTACTTC. This sequence encodes CASSYSGQTAYEQYF.

CDR3 in amino acids: CASSLLAGNYEQYF. DNA of the CDR3: TGTGCCAGCAGCCTACTAGCGGGAAACTACGAGCAGTACTTC. This chain connects TRBV6-5 to TRBJ2-7; 10 bases line up with TRBD2. J lost 3 bases, V lost 6 bases, and 5 bases had no gene match. CDR3 length equals 14 residues. Germline CDR1 and CDR2: MNHEY and SVGAGI.

CDR3 region: CATSRGEGYGYTF. The CDR3 nucleotides are TGTGCCACCAGCAGAGGAGAGGGTTATGGCTACACCTTC. The gene calls are TRBV15 and TRBJ1-2; D uncertain. V lost 1 base to trimming and J lost 5 bases, with 8 bases between them. This CDR3 region has 13 residues. CDR1 LNHNV and CDR2 YYDKDF come from the germline V gene (reference sequence). The full variable domain, in which reference TRBV15 and TRBJ1-2 provide the parts outside the CDR3, is DAMVIQNPRYQVTQFGKPVTLSCSQTLNHNVMYWYQQKSSQAPKLLFHYYDKDFNNEADTPDNFQSRRPNTSFCFLDIRSPGLGDTAMYLCATSRGEGYGYTFGSGTRLTVV.

The chain uses TRBV15 and TRBJ1-1; D gene ambiguous. Germline V CDR1 and CDR2: LNHNV, YYDKDF (reference sequence). CDR3 length equals 22 residues. V was clipped by 0 bases and J by 4 bases, with 33 bases between them. The CDR3 DNA follows: TGTGCCACCAGCAGAGATAGTTGGCGAGTCGACGGCCCCAAAGCGGAGGGCACTGAAGCTTTCTTT. This codes for CATSRDSWRVDGPKAEGTEAFF.

This chain links TRBV9 with TRBJ2-3; 8 nucleotides agree with TRBD2. The CDR3 has 16 residues. Trimming removed 2 bases from V and 0 bases from J; junction bases left unmatched: 5. Germline V lookup: CDR1 SGDLS, CDR2 YYNGEE. Here the CDR3 reads CASSVLSGGSTDTQYF. For the CDR3, the DNA is TGTGCCAGCAGCGTCCTCAGCGGGGGCAGCACAGATACGCAGTATTTT.

CDR3 sequence (DNA): TGTGCCAGCAGCTTTTTGGTTTCCAGCACCGGGGAGCTGTTTTTT. Amino acids: CASSFLVSSTGELFF. This chain joins TRBV5-6 and TRBJ2-2; no firm D call. The germline V gene has CDR1 SGHDT and CDR2 YYEEEE. The germline V and J ends were trimmed by 2 bases and 4 bases, with 12 bases remaining between them. This CDR3 region has 15 residues.

The chain uses TRBV5-1 and TRBJ2-1, with 7 bases that match TRBD1. J was trimmed by 5 bases and V by 3 bases; bases with no gene match: 5. There are 14 residues in the CDR3. Germline V gene data show CDR1 as SGHRS and CDR2 as YFSETQ. The CDR3 coding sequence is TGCGCCAGCAGCTCCCAGGGGGAGAACAATGAGCAGTTCTTC. It yields the protein CASSSQGENNEQFF.

CDR3 sequence: CASSSGQPNTEAFF. The CDR3 nucleotides read TGTGCCAGCAGCTCCGGACAGCCGAACACTGAAGCTTTCTTT. The V and J genes are TRBV7-9 and TRBJ1-1, with D possibly being TRBD1 (6 bases). Trimming left V 4 bases short and J 1 base short, with 10 bases between. CDR1 and CDR2 (germline): SEHNR, FQNEAQ (reference sequence). The CDR3 covers 14 residues.

This chain uses TRBV2 with TRBJ1-6, with D uncertain. The CDR3 runs to 13 residues. CDR1 SNHLY and CDR2 FYNNEI come from the germline V gene. The ends were cut back, 7 bases at V and 9 bases at J, with 13 bases in the middle. CDR3 sequence (DNA): TGTGCCAGCACTCAGTCATCCAGTTCACCCCTCCACTTT. Encoded protein: CASTQSSSSPLHF.

The chain recombines TRBV5-1 with TRBJ2-5; no definite D call. The V end lost 3 bases, the J end lost 0 bases, and 21 bases lay between the germline ends. The CDR3 contains 18 residues. Germline lookup yields CDR1 SGHRS and CDR2 YFSETQ. The CDR3: CASSSQKISATYQETQYF. CDR3 DNA: TGCGCCAGCAGCTCCCAAAAAATCAGTGCCACGTACCAAGAGACCCAGTACTTC.

This chain uses TRBV11-2 with TRBJ1-2; no firm D call. The CDR3 totals 16 residues. Looked up from germline, CDR1 is SGHAT and CDR2 is FQNNGV. V shed 5 bases and J shed 4 bases, with 20 bases lying between them. CDR3 region: CASSPLRRGFGYGYTF. The DNA of the CDR3 is TGTGCCAGCAGCCCCCTTCGGCGGGGATTCGGCTATGGCTACACCTTC.

This chain joins TRBV7-9 and TRBJ2-2; 10 nucleotides match TRBD1. Germline assignment: CDR1 SEHNR and CDR2 FQNEAQ (reference sequence). Trimming removed 7 bases from V and 0 bases from J; junction bases left unmatched: 8. This CDR3 has 17 residues. The CDR3 is CASNPDRGYANTGELFF. The CDR3 nucleotides read TGTGCCAGCAACCCGGACAGGGGGTACGCGAACACCGGGGAGCTGTTTTTT.

The chain combines TRBV3-1 (or the pseudogene TRBV3-2) with TRBJ1-2, with TRBD1 matching over 7 bases. CDR3 length: 12 amino acids. The trim removed 3 bases at V and 10 bases at J, leaving 5 bases unmatched. Germline V lookup: CDR1 LGHDT, CDR2 YNNKEL (reference sequence). The CDR3 sequence: CASSHPDRDYTF. Written as DNA, the CDR3 is TGTGCCAGCAGCCACCCTGACAGGGACTACACCTTC.

This clone was recorded once. This chain uses TRBV20-1 with TRBJ2-3; 11 nucleotides align to TRBD2. The CDR3 is 18 residues long. With V trimmed by 3 bases and J by 1 base, 12 bases remained unmatched. Germline V gene sequence: CDR1 DFQATT, CDR2 SNEGSKA (reference sequence). This CDR3 is CSASLKTSGMFGTDTQYF. The DNA of the CDR3 is TGCAGTGCTAGTCTAAAGACTAGCGGGATGTTTGGCACAGATACGCAGTATTTT.

Note on this clone: Other nucleotide sequences in the sample specify the same CDR3. The chain carries TRBV5-4 and TRBJ2-1; 9 bases line up with TRBD2. The CDR3 length is 15 residues. Germline CDR1 is SGHNT and CDR2 is YYREEE (reference sequence). V lost 2 bases, J lost 1 base, and 1 base stayed unmatched. The CDR3 bases are TGTGCCAGCAGCTTTAGCGGGGGTTCCTACAATGAGCAGTTCTTC. Translating it yields CASSFSGGSYNEQFF.